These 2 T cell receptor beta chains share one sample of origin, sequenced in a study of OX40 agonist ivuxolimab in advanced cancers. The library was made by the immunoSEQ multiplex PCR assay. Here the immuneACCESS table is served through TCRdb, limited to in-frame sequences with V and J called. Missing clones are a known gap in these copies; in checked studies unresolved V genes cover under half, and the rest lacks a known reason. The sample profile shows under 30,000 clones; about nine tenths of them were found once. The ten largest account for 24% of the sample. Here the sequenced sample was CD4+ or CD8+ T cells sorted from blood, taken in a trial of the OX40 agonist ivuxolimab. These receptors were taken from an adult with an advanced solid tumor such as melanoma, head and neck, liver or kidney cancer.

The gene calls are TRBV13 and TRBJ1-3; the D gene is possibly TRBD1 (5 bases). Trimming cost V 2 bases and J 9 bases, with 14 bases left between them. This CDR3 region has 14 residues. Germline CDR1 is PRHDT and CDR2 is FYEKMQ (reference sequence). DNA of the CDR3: TGTGCCAGCAGCTTAAGGGGCTTTGGTTTCACCATATATTTT. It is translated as CASSLRGFGFTIYF.

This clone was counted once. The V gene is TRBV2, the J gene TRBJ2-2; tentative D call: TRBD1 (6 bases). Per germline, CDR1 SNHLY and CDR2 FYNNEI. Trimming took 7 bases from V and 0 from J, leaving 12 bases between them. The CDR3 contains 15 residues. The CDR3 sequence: CASTGHFANTGELFF. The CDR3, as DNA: TGTGCCAGCACGGGACACTTCGCGAACACCGGGGAGCTGTTTTTT. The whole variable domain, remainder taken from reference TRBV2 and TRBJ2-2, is EPEVTQTPSHQVTQMGQEVILRCVPISNHLYFYWYRQILGQKVEFLVSFYNNEISEKSEIFDDQFSVERPDGSNFTLKIRSTKLEDSAMYFCASTGHFANTGELFFGEGSRLTVL.